These T cell receptor beta chains were read from a single sample in a study of blood T cells in healthy people across ages. TCRdb analysed the 5' RACE reads with MiXCR anew, one entry per CDR3 protein. The sample holds approximately 290,000 distinct CDR3 sequences, 27% seen once. The sample consisted of blood. These receptors came from a woman aged 70-85 years in good health. CDR3s include the opening cysteine and the closing phenylalanine or tryptophan. A D gene is named only where the DNA matches it firmly. Not all rows give a size; the values are once, few, many and, for expanded clones, a class.

clone_size,j_call,v_call,d_call,cdr3_aa,cdr3_nt
.,TRBJ1-3,TRBV12-3/TRBV12-4,.,CASTIRTGNTIYF,TGTGCCAGCACCATAAGGACAGGAAACACCATATATTTT
many,TRBJ2-3,TRBV7-9,TRBD2,CASSPLLREASTDTQYF,TGTGCCAGCAGCCCCCTTCTGCGGGAGGCAAGCACAGATACGCAGTATTTT
.,TRBJ2-7,TRBV20-1,.,CSAATGSGEQYF,TGCAGTGCTGCTACAGGTTCGGGCGAGCAGTACTTC
.,TRBJ2-7,TRBV7-9,.,CAIRDTSYEQYF,TGTGCCATTCGGGACACCTCCTACGAGCAGTACTTC
few,TRBJ2-7,TRBV25-1,TRBD1,CASSGDRGGSNEQYF,TGTGCCAGCAGTGGCGACAGGGGCGGCAGTAACGAGCAGTACTTC
.,TRBJ1-2,TRBV20-1,.,CSARDNGGGNYGYTF,TGCAGTGCTAGAGATAACGGGGGCGGAAACTATGGCTACACCTTC
many,TRBJ2-4,TRBV11-2,.,CASSLVVGVAKNIQYF,TGTGCCAGCAGCTTAGTAGTCGGTGTAGCCAAAAACATTCAGTACTTC
few,TRBJ2-5,TRBV29-1,TRBD1,CSVVTGTETQYF,TGCAGCGTTGTGACAGGGACAGAGACCCAGTACTTC
many,TRBJ1-1,TRBV5-1,TRBD1,CASSPGQGNTEAFF,TGCGCCAGCAGCCCGGGACAGGGGAACACTGAAGCTTTCTTT
.,TRBJ2-4,TRBV14,.,CASSQYQGGQYF,TGTGCCAGCAGCCAGTACCAGGGGGGTCAGTACTTC
many,TRBJ2-5,TRBV29-1,.,CSVAEKTQYF,TGCAGCGTTGCGGAGAAGACCCAGTACTTC
.,TRBJ1-4,TRBV20-1,.,CSARDELKLFF,TGCAGTGCTAGGGATGAGCTAAAACTGTTTTTT
.,TRBJ1-4,TRBV6-5,.,CASRTIRTANEKLFF,TGTGCCAGCAGAACGATAAGGACAGCTAATGAAAAACTGTTTTTT
few,TRBJ2-5,TRBV9,.,CASSVQGTSRETQYF,TGTGCCAGCAGCGTTCAGGGGACGAGTCGGGAGACCCAGTACTTC
many,TRBJ2-7,TRBV29-1,TRBD1,CSVARDSYEQYF,TGCAGCGTTGCCCGGGACAGCTACGAGCAGTACTTC
.,TRBJ2-1,TRBV12-3/TRBV12-4,.,CASSLAGVSNNEQFF,TGTGCCAGCAGTTTAGCGGGGGTCAGCAACAATGAGCAGTTCTTC
few,TRBJ2-3,TRBV14,.,CASSQQRHSDTQYF,TGTGCCAGCAGCCAGCAACGACACTCAGATACGCAGTATTTT
.,TRBJ1-2,TRBV6-1,TRBD1,CASTRGTGTNWGYGYTF,TGTGCCAGCACCAGAGGGACAGGGACCAACTGGGGCTATGGCTACACCTTC
.,TRBJ1-3,TRBV12-3/TRBV12-4,.,CASSDDSSAGNTIYF,TGTGCCAGCAGCGACGACAGCAGCGCTGGAAACACCATATATTTT
.,TRBJ1-6,TRBV27,.,CASSLQPPTSSYNSPLHF,TGTGCCAGCAGTTTACAACCTCCGACGAGCTCCTATAATTCACCCCTCCACTTT
.,TRBJ2-5,TRBV4-1,.,CASSQGRLGSSLGETQYF,TGCGCCAGCAGCCAAGGCCGACTAGGAAGCTCCTTGGGGGAGACCCAGTACTTC
.,TRBJ1-1,TRBV5-6,.,CASSVDWGGTEAFF,TGTGCCAGCAGCGTAGATTGGGGGGGCACTGAAGCTTTCTTT
.,TRBJ2-3,TRBV12-3/TRBV12-4,.,CASSSRSRGFPDTQYF,TGTGCCAGCAGTTCCCGGTCTCGCGGGTTCCCAGATACGCAGTATTTT
few,TRBJ2-5,TRBV20-1,TRBD2,CSARDLAGGDEETQYF,TGCAGTGCTAGAGATCTAGCGGGGGGGGATGAAGAGACCCAGTACTTC
few,TRBJ2-2,TRBV3-1,.,CASSHSGPGVPGELFF,TGTGCCAGCAGCCACAGCGGTCCGGGGGTACCCGGGGAGCTGTTTTTT
few,TRBJ2-5,TRBV20-1,.,CSVGATGEETQYF,TGCAGTGTAGGTGCGACTGGGGAAGAGACCCAGTACTTC
few,TRBJ2-7,TRBV20-1,TRBD2,CSARDLAGGPYEQYF,TGCAGTGCTAGAGATTTAGCGGGAGGGCCCTACGAGCAGTACTTC
many,TRBJ1-1,TRBV7-6,.,CASSLVVGNTEAFF,TGTGCCAGCAGCTTAGTGGTGGGGAACACTGAAGCTTTCTTT
.,TRBJ2-3,TRBV28,TRBD2,CASSLLFRRAGGTTDTQYF,TGTGCCAGCAGTTTATTATTTCGGAGAGCGGGAGGCACCACAGATACGCAGTATTTT
.,TRBJ2-5,TRBV2,.,CASLDRAGTSWVF,TGTGCCAGCCTGGACAGGGCCGGGACTAGCTGGGTCTTC
.,TRBJ2-2,TRBV9,.,CASSVDASVNTGELFF,TGTGCCAGCAGCGTAGATGCTAGCGTGAACACCGGGGAGCTGTTTTTT
many,TRBJ2-6,TRBV3-1,.,CASSQDSLRNSGANVLTF,TGTGCCAGCAGCCAAGATAGCCTACGCAACTCTGGGGCCAACGTCCTGACTTTC
few,TRBJ2-1,TRBV7-8,TRBD1,CASIGGQSNNEQFF,TGTGCCAGCATTGGGGGACAGTCCAACAATGAGCAGTTCTTC
.,TRBJ2-7,TRBV15,.,CATSRDLSPFFEQYF,TGTGCCACCAGCAGAGATCTATCCCCATTTTTCGAGCAGTACTTC
many,TRBJ2-7,TRBV29-1,TRBD2,CSVLRGGSYEQYF,TGCAGCGTGCTCCGGGGGGGCTCCTACGAGCAGTACTTC
.,TRBJ1-1,TRBV5-1,.,CASSSGPGEAFF,TGCGCCAGCAGCTCGGGACCCGGTGAAGCTTTCTTT
.,TRBJ2-7,TRBV6-5,.,CASSYSTGPPYEQYF,TGTGCCAGCAGTTACTCGACAGGACCGCCTTACGAGCAGTACTTC
.,TRBJ2-1,TRBV7-9,TRBD2,CASRLLSGSRNEQFF,TGTGCCAGCAGACTCCTAAGCGGGAGTCGCAATGAGCAGTTCTTC
.,TRBJ1-6,TRBV14,.,CASRHQRSSPLHF,TGTGCCAGCAGGCATCAGCGGTCTTCACCCCTCCACTTT
few,TRBJ2-1,TRBV12-3/TRBV12-4,.,CASSLIAGEQFF,TGTGCCAGCAGTTTAATCGCTGGCGAGCAGTTCTTC
.,TRBJ1-2,TRBV20-1,TRBD1,CSASPDRGLGGYTF,TGCAGTGCTTCCCCGGACAGGGGTTTGGGGGGCTACACCTTC
few,TRBJ2-5,TRBV9,TRBD2,CASSAGLAGPNPGETQYF,TGTGCCAGCAGCGCCGGACTAGCGGGACCAAACCCGGGGGAGACCCAGTACTTC
.,TRBJ2-7,TRBV20-1,TRBD2,CSASRGDPTYEQYF,TGCAGTGCATCTCGGGGGGATCCAACCTACGAGCAGTACTTC
few,TRBJ2-7,TRBV20-1,.,CSASPLHRVTYEQYF,TGCAGTGCTAGCCCTCTCCATCGGGTGACCTACGAGCAGTACTTC